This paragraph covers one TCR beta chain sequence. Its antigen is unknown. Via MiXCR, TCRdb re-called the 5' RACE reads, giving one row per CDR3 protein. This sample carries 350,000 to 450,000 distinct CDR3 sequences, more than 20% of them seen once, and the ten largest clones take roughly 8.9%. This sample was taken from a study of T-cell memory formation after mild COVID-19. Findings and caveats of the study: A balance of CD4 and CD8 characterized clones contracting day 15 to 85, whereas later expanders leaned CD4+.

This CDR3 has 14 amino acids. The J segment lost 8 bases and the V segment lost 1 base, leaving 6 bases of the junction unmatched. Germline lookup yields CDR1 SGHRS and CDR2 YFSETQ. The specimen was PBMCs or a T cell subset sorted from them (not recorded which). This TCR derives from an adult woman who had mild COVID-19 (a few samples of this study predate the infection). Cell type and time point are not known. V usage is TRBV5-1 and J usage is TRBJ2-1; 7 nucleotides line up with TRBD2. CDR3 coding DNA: TGCGCCAGCAGCTTGAATAGGGGAGGGGATGAGCAGTTCTTC. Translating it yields CASSLNRGGDEQFF.